This TCR beta chain was documented in a study of blood T cell repertoires in COVID-19 (TCRdb year 2020). Broadly, across the study: The collaborator samples originated in the United States, Italy and Spain and spanned the acute and convalescent phases of COVID-19. The prospective study material was composed of cDNA or gDNA derived from T cells, B-cell-depleted T cells, or PBMCs. Subjects who had been exposed to COVID-19, were actively infected with it, or had recovered from it provided the deeply sampled blood TCRbeta repertoires that made up the dataset. A freely available public database, intended as a resource for researchers studying the immune response to SARS-CoV-2, is where the repertoires were released. Samples came from the ongoing ImmuneRACE study (first 160 participants) plus 1,254 subjects from 6 global collaborators. The sample metadata nearly always contained a de-identified subject ID, COVID-19 status, age in years and sex. Where available, HLA class I and class II types were obtained from metadata supplied by the sample provider rather than from assay-based typing. Study-wide conclusions, independent of this receptor: The quantity of clinical and demographic metadata differed by source and by participant and was supplied without curation.

Concerning this clone: What antigen it recognizes has not been identified. Per-base qualities were not stored, and no clone one base away is much larger.

Participants in the prospective study were aged about 18 to 95 years, lived in 20 to 30 United States geographic areas, and enrolled through a virtual design. In the prospective study, participants were assigned to cohorts based on the clinical history participants reported in a screening survey and a study questionnaire. Mobile phlebotomists in the prospective study collected whole blood, serum and a nasopharyngeal or oropharyngeal swab from every participant. Prospective study participants could optionally give additional blood draws and questionnaires over an approximately two-month period. Blood samples from the prospective study were shipped frozen or at room temperature prior to DNA extraction. TCRbeta CDR3 regions were amplified from genomic DNA by means of the immunoSEQ Assay, a bias-controlled multiplex PCR. In the authors' own workflow: Within the assay, amplification of reference gene primers was used to estimate how many nucleated cells each sample contained. To quantify the absolute abundance of each unique TCRbeta CDR3 rearrangement, sequence reads were collapsed and filtered. Productive Simpson clonality was computed per sample as the square root of Simpson's diversity index over productive rearrangements. TCRdb took over this immuneACCESS table, retaining in-frame rearrangements with V and J assigned. Such tables are incomplete; in checked studies, under half of the missing clones stem from an unresolved V gene, and the remainder is unexplained. D and trimming come from the DNA, and the V and J calls and clone size come from that table. The sample contains under 250,000 clones, approximately 85% of them found a single time. The ten largest account for approximately 9.1% of the sample.

Based on the germline V gene (reference sequence), the CDR1 and CDR2 sequences are LGHDT and YNNKEL. The CDR3 covers 15 residues, taking in both the cysteine and the phenylalanine. Left in the record is the CDR3 DNA by itself, 45 bases read in frame from the first base. Trimming costs V 0 bases and J 10 bases, and their ends lie 16 bases apart. The origin of this receptor is a woman aged 45-65 years with acute COVID-19. The V and J segments used are TRBV3-1 (or the pseudogene TRBV3-2) and TRBJ2-1; the D segment could be TRBD2, given 5 matching bases. Sequences were obtained from PBMCs or T cells enriched from blood (not recorded which). The CDR3 protein is CASSQDAQTLGEQFF. The nucleotides are TGTGCCAGCAGCCAAGATGCCCAGACACTAGGAGAGCAGTTCTTC.